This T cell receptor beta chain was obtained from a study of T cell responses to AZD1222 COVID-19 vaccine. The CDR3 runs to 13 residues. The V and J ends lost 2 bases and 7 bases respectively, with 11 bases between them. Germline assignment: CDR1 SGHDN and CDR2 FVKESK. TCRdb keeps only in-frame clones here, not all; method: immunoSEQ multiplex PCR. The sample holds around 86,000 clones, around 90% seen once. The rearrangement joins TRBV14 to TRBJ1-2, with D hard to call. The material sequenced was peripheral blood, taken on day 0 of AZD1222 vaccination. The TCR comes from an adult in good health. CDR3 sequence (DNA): TGTGCCAGCAGCCAAATCGTGGGCTCTGGCTACACCTTC. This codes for CASSQIVGSGYTF.